This record covers a single TCR beta chain. The antigen remains unidentified. Different DNA sequences within this sample yield the same CDR3. The data were obtained in a study of shared clonotypes between healthy human individuals. Using immunoSEQ multiplex PCR, the repertoire was profiled, and TCRdb retains in-frame clones only, with some absent. The profile covers roughly 2,500,000 clones, with roughly 93% appearing a single time and about 0.34% taken by the ten largest. Germline lookup yields CDR1 MNHEY and CDR2 SMNVEV (reference sequence). The CDR3 runs 12 residues. Trimming removed 2 bases at V and 5 bases at J, with 3 bases between. Study-level findings and limits: Enrolling few donors narrowed the genetic and exposure-history diversity that was represented. The rarefaction results pointed to incomplete sorted-subset sequencing despite large depth.

The chain links TRBV27 to TRBJ2-2; D is unresolved. The specimen sequenced was naive CD4+ T cells from PBMCs. Subset reported: CD45RA+ positively selected. The sequence was obtained from a young man in good health. Some clones in this sample may be carry-over from other donors' samples. In DNA, the CDR3 is TGTGCCAGCAGTTTAATAACCGGGGAGCTGTTTTTT. Encoded protein: CASSLITGELFF.